This T cell receptor (beta chain) appears in the sequencing data of a study of CD8 T cells in Susac syndrome. Study conclusions and caveats: None of the CD4+ T cell repertoires in Susac syndrome showed clonal expansion.

A quantity of about 0.45 to 1 ug RNA underwent reverse transcription using random hexamers. Amplification of TCR beta CDR3 spanned 54 Vbeta and 13 Jbeta via immunoSEQ multiplex PCR. TCRdb re-derived calls from the immunoSEQ multiplex PCR reads in MiXCR, one entry per CDR3 protein. The sample yields some 200,000 distinct CDR3 sequences, almost 96% seen once. CD8+ and CD4+ T cells from blood underwent TCR beta sequencing. A note on this clonotype: As yet, its antigen is unknown.

V was pared by 4 bases and J by 0 bases, with 6 bases of the junction left unmatched. CDR1 and CDR2 (germline): SQVTM, ANQGSEA. CDR3 length: 14 residues. The TCR originated in a human donor with Susac syndrome. The source material was CD4+ T cells from PBMCs. The V gene is TRBV29-1, the J gene TRBJ2-7, with 7 bases that match TRBD1. Here the CDR3 DNA reads TGCAGCGTTGTTGAGCAGGGGGACTCCTACGAGCAGTACTTC. Amino acid sequence: CSVVEQGDSYEQYF.